The 22 T cell receptor beta chains given below trace back to one sample, sequenced in a study of T cell clonality in common variable immunodeficiency. The protocol was immunoSEQ multiplex PCR, while the TCRdb copy is restricted to in-frame clones and leaves out a portion. Listed for the sample are about 37,000 clones, none seen a single time. The sequenced material came from peripheral blood mononuclear cells. The receptor set was obtained from a person aged 18 to 75 in good health.

Note on this clone: With the read ending 3 residues before the CDR3 end, the germline J gene is used to fill in that end. The chain has TRBV13 and TRBJ1-2; D perhaps matches TRBD1 (5 bases). Between the trimmed V and J ends, which lost 2 bases and 3 bases, there was a span of 19 bases. CDR3 length: 17 amino acids. Germline CDR1 and CDR2: PRHDT and FYEKMQ (reference sequence). CDR3 DNA (partial): TGTGCCAGCAGCTTAAGCCCGGGGCGGGGGGAGGACTATGGC. Its protein is CASSLSPGRGEDYG. From start to end, the CDR3 is CASSLSPGRGEDYGYTF.

This clone was seen repeatedly, ten times or more. The DNA ends 3 residues before the CDR3 does, and the rest of the CDR3 is filled in from the germline J gene. The chain has TRBV9 and TRBJ2-2, with TRBD2 identical over 11 bases. Germline CDR1 reads SGDLS; CDR2 reads YYNGEE. The CDR3 is made up of 15 amino acids. Germline trimming cut 1 base from V and 4 bases from J; bases unmatched to any gene: 0. Partial CDR3 DNA: TGTGCCAGCAGCGTAACTAGCGGGGGCACCGGGGAG. This codes for CASSVTSGGTGE. In full, the CDR3 reads CASSVTSGGTGELFF.

This clone was counted many times. The read ends 3 residues early relative to the CDR3; the germline J gene fills the gap. The gene calls are TRBV20-1 and TRBJ2-7; TRBD1 aligns across 9 bases. This CDR3 comprises 15 residues. CDR1 and CDR2 from the germline V gene are DFQATT and SNEGSKA (reference sequence). With 4 bases clipped from V and 0 bases from J, the junction kept 7 bases outside the gene matches. CDR3 DNA (partial): TGCAGTGCTAATACGTTGGGACAGGGCTCCTACGAG. This codes for CSANTLGQGSYE. The CDR3, in full, reads CSANTLGQGSYEQYF.

This clone was recorded many times. The read is 3 residues too short to cover the CDR3 end, so that end is filled in from the germline J gene. This sequence joins TRBV7-9 and TRBJ1-2, with D hard to call. The CDR3 extends over 14 amino acids. The germline gives CDR1 SEHNR, CDR2 FQNEAQ (reference sequence). The CDR3 protein is CASSLRSRRVDYTF. The covered CDR3 bases are TGTGCCAGCAGCTTACGGAGCAGGAGGGTAGAC. The complete variable domain, with remaining parts taken from reference TRBV7-9 and TRBJ1-2, reads DTGVSQNPRHKITKRGQNVTFRCDPISEHNRLYWYRQTLGQGPEFLTYFQNEAQLEKSRLLSDRFSAERPKGSFSTLEIQRTEQGDSAMYLCASSLRSRRVDYTFGSGTRLTVV.

The table lists this clone with many counts. Read sequence stops 3 residues before the CDR3 end, and the germline J gene provides the missing end. The rearrangement uses TRBV19 and TRBJ1-5; D unresolved. Between the trimmed V and J ends, which lost 1 base and 7 bases, there was a span of 11 bases. CDR3 size: 14 residues. Germline V gene sequence: CDR1 LNHDA, CDR2 SQIVND (reference sequence). CDR3 sequence reads: CASSIVTGWQPQHF. The sequenced part of the CDR3 DNA is TGTGCCAGTAGTATAGTTACGGGGTGGCAGCCC.

The table lists this clone with many counts. The read finishes 3 residues shy of the CDR3 end, and the germline J gene is used to complete it. The V gene is TRBV12-3 or TRBV12-4, the J gene TRBJ2-1, with TRBD2 matching 7 bases. The CDR3 runs to 14 residues. Trimming took 6 bases from V and 5 from J; bases not matched to a gene: 7. CDR3 in amino acids: CASSLTSPNNEQFF. The sequenced CDR3 bases are TGTGCCAGCAGCCTGACTAGCCCGAACAATGAG.

The sample holds many counts of this clone. The CDR3 extends 3 residues past the end of the read, so its final part is completed from the germline J gene. V and J are TRBV7-2 and TRBJ2-2; D unresolved. V lost 0 bases and J lost 4, with 9 bases in between. The CDR3 loop spans 15 amino acids. In germline, CDR1 is SGHTA, CDR2 FQGNSA. The DNA read from the CDR3 is TGTGCCAGCAGCTTAGCCTCCGCGATCACCGGGGAG. Protein product: CASSLASAITGE. The whole CDR3 is CASSLASAITGELFF.

This clone was found many times. The read finishes 3 residues shy of the CDR3 end, and the germline J gene is used to complete it. This chain connects TRBV27 to TRBJ1-2, with a possible D match to TRBD1 (5 bases). Germline V lookup: CDR1 MNHEY, CDR2 SMNVEV (reference sequence). V was pared by 5 bases and J by 3 bases, with 13 bases between. This CDR3 is built from 14 residues. CDR3 residues: CASSPWGDYYGYTF. The part of the CDR3 DNA that was read is TGTGCCAGCAGTCCGTGGGGGGATTACTATGGC.

This clone came up many times. The CDR3 goes on 3 residues after the read ends, and that part is filled in from the germline J gene. The genes are TRBV19 and TRBJ2-1; TRBD1 is a possible D gene (6 bases). This CDR3 is 16 amino acids long. Deletions cut 3 bases from V and 0 bases from J, with 12 bases between. Germline CDR1 is LNHDA and CDR2 is SQIVND (reference sequence). The DNA read from the CDR3 is TGTGCCAGTAGTATTAACAGGGCGAGCTCCTACAATGAG. This sequence encodes CASSINRASSYNE. The whole CDR3 region reads CASSINRASSYNEQFF.

This clone was observed at least ten times. One end of the junction varies from germline; a read error may be responsible. The read finishes 3 residues shy of the CDR3 end, and the germline J gene is used to complete it. The chain uses TRBV4-2 and TRBJ1-2, with TRBD1 identical over 7 bases. Germline CDR1 reads LGHNA; CDR2 reads YNFKEQ. The CDR3 loop spans 14 amino acids. Incomplete CDR3 DNA: TGCGCCAGCAGCCAAGACGCAGGGGGTGATGGC. Residues: CASSQDAGGDG. The full CDR3 reads CASSQDAGGDGYTF.

With regard to this clone: The read stops 3 residues short of the end of the CDR3; the missing end is completed from the germline J gene. This chain connects TRBV2 to TRBJ2-7; perhaps TRBD2 as D (6 bases). Germline assignment: CDR1 SNHLY and CDR2 FYNNEI. V was pared by 2 bases and J by 2 bases, with 13 bases between. This CDR3 region has 15 residues. The CDR3 loop reads CASSEYGGAAYEQYF. CDR3 DNA, as far as it was read: TGTGCCAGCAGTGAATATGGCGGGGCAGCCTACGAG.

The sample holds many counts of this clone. The read stops 3 residues short of the end of the CDR3; the missing end is completed from the germline J gene. V gene TRBV19 combines with J gene TRBJ1-2; no clear D. The CDR3 is 13 residues long. CDR1 and CDR2 from the germline V gene are LNHDA and SQIVND (reference sequence). Trimming took 2 bases from V and 3 from J, leaving 7 bases between them. This CDR3 reads CASSILFDYGYTF. Partial CDR3 DNA: TGTGCCAGTAGTATACTTTTCGACTATGGC.

In its sample, this clone was seen many times. The CDR3 end lies 3 residues beyond the end of the read and is filled in from the germline J gene. J is TRBJ2-1 and V is TRBV12-3 or TRBV12-4, with D maybe TRBD2 (6 bases). The CDR3 is made up of 17 amino acids. The germline V and J ends were trimmed by 0 bases and 4 bases, with 16 bases remaining between them. CDR3 DNA (partial): TGTGCCAGCAGTTTAGCGAGTGGGGGGAATGGGTACAATGAG. Amino acids: CASSLASGGNGYNE. The whole CDR3 protein is CASSLASGGNGYNEQFF.

This clone was counted at least ten times. Read sequence stops 3 residues before the CDR3 end, and the germline J gene provides the missing end. V is TRBV7-8 and J is TRBJ2-7, with a possible D match to TRBD1 (6 bases). The germline CDR1 and CDR2 sequences are SGHVS and FQNEAQ. The germline V and J ends were trimmed by 5 bases and 0 bases, with 14 bases remaining between them. There are 15 residues in the CDR3. CDR3 residues: CASSPRTVISYEQYF. The sequenced CDR3 bases are TGTGCCAGCAGCCCTCGGACAGTGATCTCCTACGAG. The whole variable domain, remainder taken from reference TRBV7-8 and TRBJ2-7, is GAGVSQSPRYKVAKRGQDVALRCDPISGHVSLFWYQQALGQGPEFLTYFQNEAQLDKSGLPSDRFFAERPEGSVSTLKIQRTQQEDSAVYLCASSPRTVISYEQYFGPGTRLTVT.

This clone was detected ten times or more. CDR3 DNA (partial): TGTGCCAGCAGTGACTCCGTCACCGGGGAG. This gives the protein CASSDSVTGE. The complete CDR3 protein is CASSDSVTGELFF. This chain joins TRBV6-4 and TRBJ2-2; D gene uncertain. The sequenced fragment ends 3 residues before the CDR3 boundary, so the rest is inferred from the germline J gene. The CDR3 runs to 13 residues. Germline V gives CDR1 MRHNA, CDR2 SNTAGT. Trimming removed 0 bases at V and 4 bases at J, with 3 bases between.

This clone occurred many times. The read halts 3 residues ahead of the CDR3 end, with the missing end drawn from the germline J gene. This chain uses TRBV18 with TRBJ1-1, with D hard to call. The germline gives CDR1 KGHSH, CDR2 LQKENI. There are 13 residues in the CDR3. Trimming took 4 bases from V and 1 from J, leaving 7 bases between them. The CDR3 region is CASSQGWNTEAFF. The CDR3 bases that were read are TGTGCCAGCTCACAAGGCTGGAACACTGAA.

This clone was observed many times. The CDR3 end is not reached by the read, which stops 3 residues before it; the germline J gene fills it in. This chain links TRBV6-1 with TRBJ2-3; weak D call: TRBD1 (5 bases). Per germline, CDR1 MNHNS and CDR2 SASEGT. The CDR3 runs 15 residues. The V gene lost 3 bases and the J gene lost 2 bases, with 12 bases spanning the gap. CDR3 sequence reads: CASSEAFGATDTQYF. The CDR3 DNA, read in part, is TGTGCCAGCAGTGAGGCTTTTGGGGCCACAGATACG.

This clone was seen repeatedly, ten times or more. The read finishes 3 residues shy of the CDR3 end, and the germline J gene is used to complete it. The chain uses TRBV29-1 and TRBJ1-2, with 7 nucleotides matching TRBD1. CDR1 and CDR2 from the germline V gene are SQVTM and ANQGSEA. V lost 7 bases to trimming and J lost 7 bases; unmatched junction nucleotides: 12. The CDR3 runs 13 residues. CDR3: CSAARQGVRGYTF. Incomplete CDR3 DNA: TGCAGCGCCGCAAGGCAGGGGGTGCGTGGC.

This clone was recorded many times. The CDR3 end falls 3 residues outside the read, so it is completed with the germline J gene. The V and J genes are TRBV5-4 and TRBJ2-2, with TRBD1 identical over 9 bases. The CDR3 has 16 amino acids. V shed 0 bases and J 3 bases; nucleotides not matched to a gene: 3. Germline CDR1 is SGHNT and CDR2 is YYREEE (reference sequence). CDR3 residues: CASSLGGQGYTGELFF. The CDR3 bases that were read are TGTGCCAGCAGCTTGGGTGGACAGGGGTACACCGGGGAG. Supplemented by reference TRBV5-4 and TRBJ2-2, the full variable domain reads ETGVTQSPTHLIKTRGQQVTLRCSSQSGHNTVSWYQQALGQGPQFIFQYYREEENGRGNFPPRFSGLQFPNYSSELNVNALELDDSALYLCASSLGGQGYTGELFFGEGSRLTVL.

This clone showed up many times. The junction departs from the called germline gene at one end, perhaps through a read error. The sequenced fragment ends 3 residues before the CDR3 boundary, so the rest is inferred from the germline J gene. This specimen includes other DNA sequences encoding the same CDR3. The chain joins TRBV6-1 to TRBJ2-7; tentatively, D is TRBD1 (6 bases). The CDR3 extends over 13 amino acids. Germline CDR1 and CDR2: MNHNS and SASEGT. Here the CDR3 reads CASSEGTTYEQYF. Partial CDR3 DNA: TGTGCCAGCAGCGAAGGGACAACCTACGAG.

This clone has ten or more counts. The read stops 3 residues short of the end of the CDR3; the missing end is completed from the germline J gene. The chain uses TRBV7-9 and TRBJ1-2; D unclear. This CDR3 has 13 amino acids. V was clipped by 4 bases and J by 3 bases, with 9 bases between them. Germline V lookup: CDR1 SEHNR, CDR2 FQNEAQ (reference sequence). CDR3 DNA, as far as it was read: TGTGCCAGCAGCTCCCTAGAGCACTATGGC. It codes for CASSSLEHYG. The entire CDR3 protein reads CASSSLEHYGYTF.

This clone was observed at least ten times. The read ends 3 residues before the CDR3 terminus; that terminus is restored from the germline J gene. This chain uses TRBV20-1 with TRBJ2-3, with D maybe TRBD1 (6 bases). Looked up from germline, CDR1 is DFQATT and CDR2 is SNEGSKA (reference sequence). The CDR3 extends over 13 amino acids. Between the trimmed V and J ends, which lost 2 bases and 2 bases, there was a span of 8 bases. The part of the CDR3 DNA that was read is TGCAGTGCTAGATGGGGGCTCACAGATACG. It codes for CSARWGLTDT. The entire CDR3 protein reads CSARWGLTDTQYF.